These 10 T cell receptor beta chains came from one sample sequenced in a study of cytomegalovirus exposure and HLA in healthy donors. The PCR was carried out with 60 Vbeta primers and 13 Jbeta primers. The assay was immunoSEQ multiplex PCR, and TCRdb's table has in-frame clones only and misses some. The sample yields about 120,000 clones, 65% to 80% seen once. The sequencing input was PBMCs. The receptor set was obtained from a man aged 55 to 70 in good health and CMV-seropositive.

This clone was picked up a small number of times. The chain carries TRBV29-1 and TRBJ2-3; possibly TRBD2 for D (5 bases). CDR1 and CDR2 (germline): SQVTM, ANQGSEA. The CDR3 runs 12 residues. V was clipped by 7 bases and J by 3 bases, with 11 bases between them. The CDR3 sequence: CSALRETDTQYF. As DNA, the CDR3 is TGCAGCGCCTTGAGGGAAACAGATACGCAGTATTTT.

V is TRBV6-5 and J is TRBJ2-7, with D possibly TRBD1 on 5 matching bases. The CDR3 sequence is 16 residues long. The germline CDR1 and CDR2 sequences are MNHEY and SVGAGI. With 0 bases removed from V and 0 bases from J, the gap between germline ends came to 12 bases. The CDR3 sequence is CASSYSGARSSYEQYF. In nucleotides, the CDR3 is TGTGCCAGCAGTTACTCAGGGGCTAGGAGCTCCTACGAGCAGTACTTC.

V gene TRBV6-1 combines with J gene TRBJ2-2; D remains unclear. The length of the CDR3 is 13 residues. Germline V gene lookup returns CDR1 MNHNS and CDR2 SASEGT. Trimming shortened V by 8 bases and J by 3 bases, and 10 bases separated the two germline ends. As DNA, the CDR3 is TGTGCCAGCGGTCAAACTTACACCGGGGAGCTGTTTTTT. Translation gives CASGQTYTGELFF.

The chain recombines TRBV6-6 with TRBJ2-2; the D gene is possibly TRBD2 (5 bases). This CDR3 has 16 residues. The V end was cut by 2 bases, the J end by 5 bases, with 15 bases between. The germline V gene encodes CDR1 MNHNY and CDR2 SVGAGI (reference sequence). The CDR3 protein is CASSYPGGEGTGELFF. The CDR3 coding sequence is TGTGCCAGCAGTTACCCCGGAGGAGAGGGAACCGGGGAGCTGTTTTTT.

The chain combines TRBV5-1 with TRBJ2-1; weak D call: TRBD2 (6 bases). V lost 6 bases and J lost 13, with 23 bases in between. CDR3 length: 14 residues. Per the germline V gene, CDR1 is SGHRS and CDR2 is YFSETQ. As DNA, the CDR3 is TGCGCCAGCACCGTGGGGCCAGGGACTCGTTCCCAGTTCTTC. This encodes CASTVGPGTRSQFF.

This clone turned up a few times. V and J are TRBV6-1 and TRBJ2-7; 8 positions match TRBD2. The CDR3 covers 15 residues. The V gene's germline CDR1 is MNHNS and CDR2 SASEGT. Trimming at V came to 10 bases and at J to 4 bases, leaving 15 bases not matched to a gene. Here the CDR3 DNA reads TGTGCCACCACTAAGGTTGGACTAGCATCATACGAGCAGTACTTC. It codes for CATTKVGLASYEQYF.

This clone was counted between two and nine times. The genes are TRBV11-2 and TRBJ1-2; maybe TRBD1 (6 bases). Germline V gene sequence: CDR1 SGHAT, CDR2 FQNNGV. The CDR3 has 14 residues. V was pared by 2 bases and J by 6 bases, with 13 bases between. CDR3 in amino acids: CASSLSQGLDGYTF. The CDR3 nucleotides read TGTGCCAGCAGCTTATCCCAGGGGCTGGATGGCTACACCTTC.

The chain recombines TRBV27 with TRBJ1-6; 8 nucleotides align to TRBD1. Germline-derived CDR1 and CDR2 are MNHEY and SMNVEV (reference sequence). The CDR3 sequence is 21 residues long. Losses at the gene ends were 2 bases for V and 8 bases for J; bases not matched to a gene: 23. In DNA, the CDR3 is TGTGCCAGCAGTTTACAATGGCGACAGGGGACCAACTCGGAGCGACATTCACCCCTCCACTTT. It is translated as CASSLQWRQGTNSERHSPLHF.

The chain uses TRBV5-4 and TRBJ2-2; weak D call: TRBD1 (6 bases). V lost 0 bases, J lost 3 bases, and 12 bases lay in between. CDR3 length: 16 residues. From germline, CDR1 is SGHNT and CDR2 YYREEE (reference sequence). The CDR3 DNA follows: TGTGCCAGCAGCTTGGGTGCCAGGGGCCACACCGGGGAGCTGTTTTTT. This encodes CASSLGARGHTGELFF.

This chain's CDR3 is CASSSDRGTGELFF. The DNA of the CDR3 is TGTGCCAGCAGCTCGGACAGGGGCACCGGGGAGCTGTTTTTT. V is TRBV7-9 and J is TRBJ2-2; 9 bases map to TRBD1. The CDR3 extends over 14 amino acids. V trimming: 4 bases; J trimming: 4 bases; junction bases outside the gene matches: 1. The germline gives CDR1 SEHNR, CDR2 FQNEAQ (reference sequence).